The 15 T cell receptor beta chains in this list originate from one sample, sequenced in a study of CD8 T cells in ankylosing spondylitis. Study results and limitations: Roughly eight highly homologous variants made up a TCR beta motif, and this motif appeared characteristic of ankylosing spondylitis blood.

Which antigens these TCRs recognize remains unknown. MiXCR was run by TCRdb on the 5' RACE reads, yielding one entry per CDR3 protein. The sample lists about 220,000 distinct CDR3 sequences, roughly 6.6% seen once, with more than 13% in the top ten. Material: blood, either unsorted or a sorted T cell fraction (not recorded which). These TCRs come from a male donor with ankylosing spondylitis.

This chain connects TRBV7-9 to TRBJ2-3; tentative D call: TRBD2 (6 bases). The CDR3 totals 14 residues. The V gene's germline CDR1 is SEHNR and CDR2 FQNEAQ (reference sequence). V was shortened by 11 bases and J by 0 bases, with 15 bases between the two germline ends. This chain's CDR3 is CAAHTGGSTDTQYF. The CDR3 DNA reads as TGTGCCGCTCACACCGGGGGTAGCACAGATACGCAGTATTTT.

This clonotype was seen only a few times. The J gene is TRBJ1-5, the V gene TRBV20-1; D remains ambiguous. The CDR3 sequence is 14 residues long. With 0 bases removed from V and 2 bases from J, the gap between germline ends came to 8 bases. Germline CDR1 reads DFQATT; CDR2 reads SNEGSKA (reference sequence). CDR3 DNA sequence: TGCAGTGCTAGAGAATTGGGCGGCAATCAGCCCCAGCATTTT. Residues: CSARELGGNQPQHF.

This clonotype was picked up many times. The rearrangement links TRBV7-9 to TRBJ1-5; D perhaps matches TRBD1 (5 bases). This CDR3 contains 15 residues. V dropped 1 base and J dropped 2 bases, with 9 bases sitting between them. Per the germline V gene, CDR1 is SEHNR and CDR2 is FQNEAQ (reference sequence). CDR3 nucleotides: TGTGCCAGCAGCTTAGATGGGGGTGGCAATCAGCCCCAGCATTTT. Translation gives CASSLDGGGNQPQHF.

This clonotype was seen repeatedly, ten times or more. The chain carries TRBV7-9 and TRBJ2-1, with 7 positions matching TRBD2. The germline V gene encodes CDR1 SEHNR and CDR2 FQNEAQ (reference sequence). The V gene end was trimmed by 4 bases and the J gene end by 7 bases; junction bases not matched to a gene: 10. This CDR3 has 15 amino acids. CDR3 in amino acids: CASSSPSGGWNEQFF. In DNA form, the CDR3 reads TGTGCCAGCAGCTCACCTAGCGGCGGCTGGAATGAGCAGTTCTTC.

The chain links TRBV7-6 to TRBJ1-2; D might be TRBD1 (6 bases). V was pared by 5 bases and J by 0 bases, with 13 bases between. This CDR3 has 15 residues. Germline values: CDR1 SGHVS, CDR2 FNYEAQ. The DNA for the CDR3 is TGTGCCAGCAGCCCGTCCGGGGGCCCTAACTATGGCTACACCTTC. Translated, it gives CASSPSGGPNYGYTF.

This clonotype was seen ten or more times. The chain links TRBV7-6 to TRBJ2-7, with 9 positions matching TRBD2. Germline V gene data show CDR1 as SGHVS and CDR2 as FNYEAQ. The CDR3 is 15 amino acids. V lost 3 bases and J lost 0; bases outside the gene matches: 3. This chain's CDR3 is CASSLRGRDSYEQYF. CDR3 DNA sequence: TGTGCCAGCAGCTTGCGCGGGAGGGACTCCTACGAGCAGTACTTC.

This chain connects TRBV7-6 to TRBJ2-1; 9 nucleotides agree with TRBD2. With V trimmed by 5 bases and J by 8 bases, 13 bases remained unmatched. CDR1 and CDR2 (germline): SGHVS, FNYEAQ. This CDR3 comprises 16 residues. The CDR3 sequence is CASSPVGASGTYEQFF. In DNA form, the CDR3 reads TGTGCCAGCAGCCCTGTGGGTGCTAGCGGGACATATGAGCAGTTCTTC.

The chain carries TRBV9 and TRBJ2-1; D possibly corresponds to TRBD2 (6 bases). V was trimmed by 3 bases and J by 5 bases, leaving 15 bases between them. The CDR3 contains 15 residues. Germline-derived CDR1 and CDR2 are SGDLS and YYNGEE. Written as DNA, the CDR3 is TGTGCCAGCAGCGCCCCCCCCCGGGGGAACAATGAGCAGTTCTTC. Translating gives CASSAPPRGNNEQFF.

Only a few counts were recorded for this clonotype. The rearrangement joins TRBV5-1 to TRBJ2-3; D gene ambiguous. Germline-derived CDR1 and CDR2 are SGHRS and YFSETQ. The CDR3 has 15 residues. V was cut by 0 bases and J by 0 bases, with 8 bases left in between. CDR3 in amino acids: CASSLVGTSTDTQYF. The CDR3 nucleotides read TGCGCCAGCAGCTTGGTCGGTACCAGCACAGATACGCAGTATTTT.

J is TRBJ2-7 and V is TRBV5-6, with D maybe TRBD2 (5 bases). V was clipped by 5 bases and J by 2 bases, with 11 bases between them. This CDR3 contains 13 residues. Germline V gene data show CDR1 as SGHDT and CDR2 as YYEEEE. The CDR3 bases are TGTGCCAGCAGTCAAGACTATGCCTACGAGCAGTACTTC. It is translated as CASSQDYAYEQYF.

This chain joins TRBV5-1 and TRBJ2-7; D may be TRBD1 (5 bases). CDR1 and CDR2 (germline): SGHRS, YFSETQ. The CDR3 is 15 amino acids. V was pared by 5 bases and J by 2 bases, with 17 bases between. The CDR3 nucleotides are TGCGCCAGCAGAGGGGCAGGGCAGGCGCCCTACGAGCAGTACTTC. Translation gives CASRGAGQAPYEQYF.

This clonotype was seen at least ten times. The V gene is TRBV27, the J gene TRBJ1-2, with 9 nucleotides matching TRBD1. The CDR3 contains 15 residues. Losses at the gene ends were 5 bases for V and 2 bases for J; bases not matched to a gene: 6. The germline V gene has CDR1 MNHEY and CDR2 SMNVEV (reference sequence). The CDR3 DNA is TGTGCCAGCAGTACCCACAGGGGGCGAAACTATGGCTACACCTTC. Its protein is CASSTHRGRNYGYTF.

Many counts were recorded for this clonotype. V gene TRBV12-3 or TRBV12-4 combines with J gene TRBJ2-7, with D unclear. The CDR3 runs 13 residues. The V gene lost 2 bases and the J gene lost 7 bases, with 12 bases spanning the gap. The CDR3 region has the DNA TGTGCCAGCAGTTTAAGATGGGGTAGTGAGCAGTACTTC. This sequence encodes CASSLRWGSEQYF.

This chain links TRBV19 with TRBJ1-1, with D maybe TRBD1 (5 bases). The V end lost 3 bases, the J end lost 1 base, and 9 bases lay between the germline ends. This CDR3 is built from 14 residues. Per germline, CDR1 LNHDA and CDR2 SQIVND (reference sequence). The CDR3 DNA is TGTGCCAGTAGTATGCGTGGGACGAACACTGAAGCTTTCTTT. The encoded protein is CASSMRGTNTEAFF.

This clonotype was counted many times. The CDR3 DNA reads TGTGCCAGTGGGGGACAGGGTCGCTCCTACAATGAGCAGTTCTTC. This encodes CASGGQGRSYNEQFF. The V and J genes are TRBV7-9 and TRBJ2-1; 9 bases line up with TRBD1. V gave up 9 bases and J gave up 0 bases; unmatched junction bases: 6. The CDR3 runs to 15 residues. Looked up from germline, CDR1 is SEHNR and CDR2 is FQNEAQ (reference sequence).